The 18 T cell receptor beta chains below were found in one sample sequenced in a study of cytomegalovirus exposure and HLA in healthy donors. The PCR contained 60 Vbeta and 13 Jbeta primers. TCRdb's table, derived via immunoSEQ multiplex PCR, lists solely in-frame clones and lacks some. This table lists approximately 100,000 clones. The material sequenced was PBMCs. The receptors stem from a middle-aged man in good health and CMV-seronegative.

CDR3 sequence reads: CASSLISSGNTEAFF. For the CDR3, the DNA is TGCGCCAGCAGCTTGATTTCTTCAGGGAACACTGAAGCTTTCTTT. V usage is TRBV5-1 and J usage is TRBJ1-1; no definite D call. This CDR3 contains 15 residues. Trimming left V 1 base short and J 1 base short, with 11 bases between. In germline, CDR1 is SGHRS, CDR2 YFSETQ.

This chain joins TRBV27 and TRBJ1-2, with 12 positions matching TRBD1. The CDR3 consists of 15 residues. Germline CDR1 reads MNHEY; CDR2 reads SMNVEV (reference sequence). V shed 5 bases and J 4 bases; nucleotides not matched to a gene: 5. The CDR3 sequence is CASSPGTGGGYGYTF. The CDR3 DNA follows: TGTGCCAGCAGTCCGGGGACAGGGGGCGGCTATGGCTACACCTTC.

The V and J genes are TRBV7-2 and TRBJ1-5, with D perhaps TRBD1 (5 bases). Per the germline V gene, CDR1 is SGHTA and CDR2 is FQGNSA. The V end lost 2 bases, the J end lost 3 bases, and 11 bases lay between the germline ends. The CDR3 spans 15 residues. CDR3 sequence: CASSLHPRANQPQHF. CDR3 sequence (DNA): TGTGCCAGCAGCTTACATCCCAGGGCCAATCAGCCCCAGCATTTT. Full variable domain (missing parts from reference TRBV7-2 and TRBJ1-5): GAGVSQSPSNKVTEKGKDVELRCDPISGHTALYWYRQSLGQGLEFLIYFQGNSAPDKSGLPSDRFSAERTGGSVSTLTIQRTQQEDSAVYLCASSLHPRANQPQHFGDGTRLSIL.

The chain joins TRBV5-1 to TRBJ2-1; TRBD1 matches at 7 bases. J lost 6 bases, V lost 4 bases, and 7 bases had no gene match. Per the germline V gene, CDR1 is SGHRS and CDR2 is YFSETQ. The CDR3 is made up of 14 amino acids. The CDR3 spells CASSLLTGANEQFF. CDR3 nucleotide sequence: TGCGCCAGCAGCCTCCTAACAGGGGCCAATGAGCAGTTCTTC. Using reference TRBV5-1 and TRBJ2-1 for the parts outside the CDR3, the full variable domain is KAGVTQTPRYLIKTRGQQVTLSCSPISGHRSVSWYQQTPGQGLQFLFEYFSETQRNKGNFPGRFSGRQFSNSRSEMNVSTLELGDSALYLCASSLLTGANEQFFGPGTRLTVL.

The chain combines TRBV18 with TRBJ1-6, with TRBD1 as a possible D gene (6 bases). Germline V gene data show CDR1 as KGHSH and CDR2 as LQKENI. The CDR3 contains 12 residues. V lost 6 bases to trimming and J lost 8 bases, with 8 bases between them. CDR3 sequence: CASSYRDSPLHF. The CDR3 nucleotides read TGTGCCAGCTCTTACAGGGATTCACCCCTCCACTTT.

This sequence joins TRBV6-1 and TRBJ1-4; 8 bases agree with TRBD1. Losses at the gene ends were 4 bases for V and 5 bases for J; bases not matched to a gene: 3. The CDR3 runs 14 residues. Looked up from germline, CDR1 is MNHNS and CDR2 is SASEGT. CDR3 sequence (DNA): TGTGCCAGCAGTGGACAGGGGAGAAATGAAAAACTGTTTTTT. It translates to CASSGQGRNEKLFF.

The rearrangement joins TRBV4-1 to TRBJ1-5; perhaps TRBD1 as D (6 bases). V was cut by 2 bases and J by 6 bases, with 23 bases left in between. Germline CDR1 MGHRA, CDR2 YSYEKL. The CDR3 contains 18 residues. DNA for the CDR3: TGCGCCAGCAGCCAACGCAGGGACGGGACAATGCCCGGTCAGCCCCAGCATTTT. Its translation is CASSQRRDGTMPGQPQHF.

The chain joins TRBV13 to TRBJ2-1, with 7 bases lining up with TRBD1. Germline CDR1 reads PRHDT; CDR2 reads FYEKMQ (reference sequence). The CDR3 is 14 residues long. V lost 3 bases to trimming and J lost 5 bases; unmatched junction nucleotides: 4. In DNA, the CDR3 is TGTGCCAGCAGCTTGGGACAGCGTGACAATGAGCAGTTCTTC. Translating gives CASSLGQRDNEQFF.

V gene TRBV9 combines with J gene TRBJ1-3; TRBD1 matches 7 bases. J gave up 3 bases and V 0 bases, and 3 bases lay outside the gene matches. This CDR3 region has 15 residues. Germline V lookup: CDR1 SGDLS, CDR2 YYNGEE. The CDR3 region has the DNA TGTGCCAGCAGCGTAGAGGCAGGGGGTGGAAACACCATATATTTT. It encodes CASSVEAGGGNTIYF.

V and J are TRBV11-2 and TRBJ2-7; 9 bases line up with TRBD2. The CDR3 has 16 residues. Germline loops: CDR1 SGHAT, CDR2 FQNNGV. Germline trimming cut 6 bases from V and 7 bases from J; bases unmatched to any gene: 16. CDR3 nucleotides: TGTGCCAGCAGGGCCCCTGGCGGGAGGGCCCCGGGAGAGCAGTACTTC. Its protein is CASRAPGGRAPGEQYF.

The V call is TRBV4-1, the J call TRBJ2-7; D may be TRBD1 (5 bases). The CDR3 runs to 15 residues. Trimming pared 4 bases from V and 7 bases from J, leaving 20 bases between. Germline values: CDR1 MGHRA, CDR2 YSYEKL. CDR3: CASSRTGDRMWEQYF. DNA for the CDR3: TGCGCCAGCAGCCGTACTGGAGACAGAATGTGGGAGCAGTACTTC.

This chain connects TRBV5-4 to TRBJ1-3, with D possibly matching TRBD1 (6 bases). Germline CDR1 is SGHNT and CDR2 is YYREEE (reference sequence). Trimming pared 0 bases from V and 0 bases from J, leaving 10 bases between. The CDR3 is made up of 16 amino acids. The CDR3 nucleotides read TGTGCCAGCAGCTTGGGTACAGGGCGCTCTGGAAACACCATATATTTT. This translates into CASSLGTGRSGNTIYF.

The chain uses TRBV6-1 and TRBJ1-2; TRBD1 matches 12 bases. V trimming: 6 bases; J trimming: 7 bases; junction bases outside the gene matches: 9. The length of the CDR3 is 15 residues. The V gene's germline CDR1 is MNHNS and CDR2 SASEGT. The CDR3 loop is CASSPTGTGGAGYTF. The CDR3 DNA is TGTGCCAGCAGCCCCACCGGGACAGGGGGCGCTGGCTACACCTTC.

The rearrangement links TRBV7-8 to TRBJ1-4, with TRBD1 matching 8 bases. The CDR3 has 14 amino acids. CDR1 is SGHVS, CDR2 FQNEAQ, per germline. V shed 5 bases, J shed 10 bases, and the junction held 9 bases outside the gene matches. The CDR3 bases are TGTGCCAGCAGCCCCGACAGGGGCAGTATAAAACTGTTTTTT. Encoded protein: CASSPDRGSIKLFF.

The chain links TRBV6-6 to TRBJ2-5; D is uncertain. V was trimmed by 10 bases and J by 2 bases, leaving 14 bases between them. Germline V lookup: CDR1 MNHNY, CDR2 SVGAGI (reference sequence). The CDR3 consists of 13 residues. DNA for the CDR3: TGTGCCACCCTCCAGACAACTCAAGAGACCCAGTACTTC. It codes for CATLQTTQETQYF.

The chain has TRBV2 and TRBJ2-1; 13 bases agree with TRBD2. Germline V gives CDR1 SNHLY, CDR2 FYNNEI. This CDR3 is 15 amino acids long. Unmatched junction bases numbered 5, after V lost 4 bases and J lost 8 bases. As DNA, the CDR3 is TGTGCCAGCAGTGCACTAGCGGGGGGGCCAGATGAGCAGTTCTTC. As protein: CASSALAGGPDEQFF.

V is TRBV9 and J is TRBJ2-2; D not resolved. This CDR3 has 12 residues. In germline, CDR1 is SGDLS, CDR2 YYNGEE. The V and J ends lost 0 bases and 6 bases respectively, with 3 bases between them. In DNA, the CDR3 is TGTGCCAGCAGCGTAGCGGCCGGGGAGCTGTTTTTT. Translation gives CASSVAAGELFF.

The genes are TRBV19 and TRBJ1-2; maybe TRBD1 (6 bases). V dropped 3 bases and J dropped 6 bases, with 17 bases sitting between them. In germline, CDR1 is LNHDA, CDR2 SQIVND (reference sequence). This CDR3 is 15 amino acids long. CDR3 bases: TGTGCCAGTAGTATCCGAGGACAGACAAAAGATGGCTACACCTTC. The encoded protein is CASSIRGQTKDGYTF. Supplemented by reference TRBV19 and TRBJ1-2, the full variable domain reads DGGITQSPKYLFRKEGQNVTLSCEQNLNHDAMYWYRQDPGQGLRLIYYSQIVNDFQKGDIAEGYSVSREKKESFPLTVTSAQKNPTAFYLCASSIRGQTKDGYTFGSGTRLTVV.